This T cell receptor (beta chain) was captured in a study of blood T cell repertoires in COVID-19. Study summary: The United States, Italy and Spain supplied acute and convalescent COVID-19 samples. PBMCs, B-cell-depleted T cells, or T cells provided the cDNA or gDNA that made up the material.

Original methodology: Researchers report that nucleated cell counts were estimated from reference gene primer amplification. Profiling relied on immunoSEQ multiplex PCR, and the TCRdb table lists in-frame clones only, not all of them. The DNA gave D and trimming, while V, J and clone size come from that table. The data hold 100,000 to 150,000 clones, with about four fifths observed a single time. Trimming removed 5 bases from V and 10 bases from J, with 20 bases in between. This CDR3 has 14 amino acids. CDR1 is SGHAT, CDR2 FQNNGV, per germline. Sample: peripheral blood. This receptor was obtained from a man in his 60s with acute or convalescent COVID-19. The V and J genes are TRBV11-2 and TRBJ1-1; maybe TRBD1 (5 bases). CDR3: CASSPQLEGSGAFF. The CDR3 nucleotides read TGTGCCAGCAGCCCTCAATTGGAGGGGAGCGGAGCTTTCTTT.